This is a list of T cell receptor beta chains from one sample in a study of blood T cell repertoires in COVID-19. Generated by immunoSEQ multiplex PCR, the TCRdb table keeps only in-frame clones and is missing some. The sample shows 85,000 to 90,000 clones, approximately 86% of them seen only once. Material: peripheral blood. These receptors came from a man older than 75 with active or convalescent COVID-19. Each CDR3 is given with its conserved first and last residue. The D gene is left open where the match is weak. Expanded clones are given a class, and other clones once, few, many or no size at all.

D	V	size	J	DNA	CDR3
-	TRBV7-2	-	TRBJ1-4	TGTGCCAGCAGCTTAGAGTATTCCGGGAAACTGTTTTTT	CASSLEYSGKLFF
-	TRBV6-1	-	TRBJ2-3	TGTGCCAGCAGTGAAAATGTGGGCCTAAGCACAGATACGCAGTATTTT	CASSENVGLSTDTQYF
TRBD1	TRBV7-3	-	TRBJ2-1	TGTGCCAGCAGCTTAACGGGGGGACAGGTCCAAAGGCAGTTCTTC	CASSLTGGQVQRQFF
-	TRBV9	-	TRBJ1-6	TGTGCCAGCAGCGTAGAGGACAGTTATAATTCACCCCTCCACTTT	CASSVEDSYNSPLHF
TRBD2	TRBV7-2	-	TRBJ2-5	TGTGCCAGCAGCTCCGCCGGGACTAGCGAAGAGACCCAGTACTTC	CASSSAGTSEETQYF
-	TRBV2	-	TRBJ1-4	TGTGCCAGCAGTGAACTTCTCGGGGTTTCAGGTGAAAAACTGTTTTTT	CASSELLGVSGEKLFF
-	TRBV4-3	-	TRBJ1-4	TGCGCCAGCAGCCAAGGGGGCACAGATGAAAAACTGTTTTTT	CASSQGGTDEKLFF
TRBD1	TRBV5-6	-	TRBJ1-6	TGTGCCAGCAGCTTGCAGGGGGCGTCCTATAATTCACCCCTCCACTTT	CASSLQGASYNSPLHF
TRBD1	TRBV5-1	-	TRBJ1-1	TGCGCCAGCAGCCGGACCGGGACAGGGGACACTGAAGCTTTCTTT	CASSRTGTGDTEAFF
-	TRBV30	once	TRBJ2-7	TGTGCCTGGACCTCAAAGGGGCAGGGGCTCTACGAGCAGTACTTC	CAWTSKGQGLYEQYF
-	TRBV3-1/TRBV3-2	once	TRBJ1-2	TGTGCCAGCAGCCAAGATGGTCAGTACTATGGCTACACCTTC	CASSQDGQYYGYTF
-	TRBV11-1	-	TRBJ1-1	TGTGCCAGCAGCTTATATTCTGTGAACACTGAAGCTTTCTTT	CASSLYSVNTEAFF
-	TRBV11-2	-	TRBJ1-1	TGTGCCAGCAGCCTAGCGACAGGATTTTCTGAAGCTTTCTTT	CASSLATGFSEAFF
-	TRBV12-3/TRBV12-4	-	TRBJ1-5	TGTGCCAGCAGTTTCGGAGGGCAGCCCCAGCATTTT	CASSFGGQPQHF
TRBD2	TRBV6-1	-	TRBJ2-3	TGTGCCAGCAGTGAAGCCCTAGCGGGAGCTTGGGATACGCAGTATTTT	CASSEALAGAWDTQYF
-	TRBV27	-	TRBJ2-7	TGTGCCAGCAGTTCCTCCGGGACTCACATAACGCACCCGTACTACGAGCAGTACTTC	CASSSSGTHITHPYYEQYF
-	TRBV7-9	-	TRBJ2-7	TGTGCCAGCAGCTTAGTAAGCATCCCACCCTCCTACGAGCAGTACTTC	CASSLVSIPPSYEQYF
TRBD2	TRBV7-9	-	TRBJ2-1	TGTGCCAGCACCCCTCGGGGGGGGAACAATGAGCAGTTCTTC	CASTPRGGNNEQFF